A single sample gave rise to the 22 T cell receptor beta chains below, sequenced in a study of Tregs in tolerant kidney transplant recipients. Repertoires were generated with immunoSEQ multiplex PCR, while TCRdb's copy carries only in-frame clones and drops some. The data contain 75,000 to 80,000 clones, around 93% of them singletons. The sequenced sample was Tregs from blood, obtained before the transplant. The origin of the receptors is a human donor who received a combined kidney and bone marrow transplant.

The table lists this clone with a count of one. This chain joins TRBV10-1 and TRBJ2-1, with 12 bases aligning to TRBD2. The V segment lost 2 bases and the J segment 7 bases; nucleotides outside the gene matches: 9. CDR1 WNHNN and CDR2 SYGVQD come from the germline V gene (reference sequence). This CDR3 has 17 amino acids. In DNA form, the CDR3 reads TGCGCCAGCAGTGAGGAATCTTGGACTAGCGGGATAAATGAGCAGTTCTTC. Its protein is CASSEESWTSGINEQFF.

This clone appeared once. This chain connects TRBV6-1 to TRBJ1-2, with TRBD1 matching over 9 bases. V shed 3 bases and J 8 bases; nucleotides not matched to a gene: 4. CDR1 and CDR2 from the germline V gene are MNHNS and SASEGT. The CDR3 consists of 13 residues. The chain's CDR3 is CASSEGQGGGYTF. The CDR3 DNA follows: TGTGCCAGCAGTGAGGGACAGGGTGGAGGCTACACCTTC.

This chain joins TRBV30 and TRBJ1-5; 9 bases fit TRBD1. Germline V gene lookup returns CDR1 GTSNPN and CDR2 SVGIG (reference sequence). V lost 2 bases to trimming and J lost 4 bases; unmatched junction nucleotides: 9. The CDR3 runs 16 residues. The DNA for the CDR3 is TGTGCCTGGAGTAAATCGGGACAGGGTATGAATCAGCCCCAGCATTTT. It translates to CAWSKSGQGMNQPQHF.

This chain joins TRBV6-5 and TRBJ2-7; 7 bases match TRBD1. V gave up 5 bases and J gave up 3 bases; unmatched junction bases: 10. Per germline, CDR1 MNHEY and CDR2 SVGAGI. This CDR3 is 15 amino acids long. The CDR3 region has the DNA TGTGCCAGCAGTCAGAGACAGGGTCTCAACTACGAGCAGTACTTC. It specifies CASSQRQGLNYEQYF.

The chain has TRBV4-3 and TRBJ2-1, with 7 bases that match TRBD2. CDR1 and CDR2 from the germline V gene are LGHNA and YSLEER. The CDR3 has 21 amino acids. With 0 bases clipped from V and 1 base from J, the junction kept 18 bases outside the gene matches. As DNA, the CDR3 is TGCGCCAGCAGCCAAGAGGCGGCTAGCGGACGCCCCGTAGGATCCTACAATGAGCAGTTCTTC. It encodes CASSQEAASGRPVGSYNEQFF.

The chain recombines TRBV19 with TRBJ2-1, with TRBD2 identical over 10 bases. Germline CDR1 is LNHDA and CDR2 is SQIVND (reference sequence). V gave up 2 bases and J gave up 8 bases; unmatched junction bases: 9. This CDR3 is 16 amino acids long. DNA for the CDR3: TGTGCCAGTAGTATAATCGGGGCTAGCGGGAGTTATGAGCAGTTCTTC. Amino acids: CASSIIGASGSYEQFF.

This sequence joins TRBV18 and TRBJ1-2, with unresolved D. The germline V gene encodes CDR1 KGHSH and CDR2 LQKENI. This CDR3 has 14 residues. V lost 2 bases to trimming and J lost 8 bases, with 15 bases between them. The CDR3 nucleotides are TGTGCCAGCTCACCAGGCTCCGGGGTCGGAGGCTACACCTTC. Amino acids: CASSPGSGVGGYTF.

The genes are TRBV6-1 and TRBJ2-5, with unresolved D. The CDR3 covers 14 residues. V lost 6 bases and J 1 base, leaving 12 bases between the germline ends. The germline V gene has CDR1 MNHNS and CDR2 SASEGT. The CDR3: CASRERLFQETQYF. CDR3 DNA sequence: TGTGCCAGCAGGGAACGACTCTTCCAAGAGACCCAGTACTTC.

The genes are TRBV7-3 and TRBJ2-2, with TRBD2 identical over 11 bases. The CDR3 is 17 residues long. The V gene end was trimmed by 9 bases and the J gene end by 0 bases; junction bases not matched to a gene: 9. CDR1 and CDR2 from the germline V gene are SGHTA and FQGTGA. CDR3 region: CARTSGRHSANTGELFF. In DNA form, the CDR3 reads TGTGCCAGAACTAGCGGGAGACACTCCGCGAACACCGGGGAGCTGTTTTTT.

The chain uses TRBV18 and TRBJ1-6; D remains unclear. In germline, CDR1 is KGHSH, CDR2 LQKENI. Deletions cut 4 bases from V and 0 bases from J, with 10 bases between. The CDR3 is 16 residues long. CDR3 in DNA: TGTGCCAGCTCACTAACGACAAGCTCCTATAATTCACCCCTCCACTTT. It translates to CASSLTTSSYNSPLHF.

The chain has TRBV18 and TRBJ2-3; 10 nucleotides agree with TRBD2. Trimming took 3 bases from V and 5 from J; bases not matched to a gene: 8. Germline assignment: CDR1 KGHSH and CDR2 LQKENI. The CDR3 has 16 residues. CDR3 amino acids: CASSPVLAGAGDTQYF. The CDR3 DNA follows: TGTGCCAGCTCACCTGTTCTAGCGGGAGCTGGAGATACGCAGTATTTT.

In DNA form, the CDR3 reads TGTGCTAGTGCTCTGGACAGATTTAACACTGAAGCTTTCTTT. Translation: CASALDRFNTEAFF. The chain uses TRBV12-5 and TRBJ1-1; a possible D gene is TRBD1 (6 bases). CDR3 length equals 14 residues. The germline CDR1 and CDR2 sequences are LGHNT and FRNRAP. V was cut by 7 bases and J by 2 bases, with 14 bases left in between.

The chain links TRBV5-1 to TRBJ1-5; D gene ambiguous. With 0 bases removed from V and 0 bases from J, the gap between germline ends came to 10 bases. This CDR3 is 16 amino acids long. Germline loops: CDR1 SGHRS, CDR2 YFSETQ. The CDR3 spells CASSLDPLGSNQPQHF. Written as DNA, the CDR3 is TGCGCCAGCAGCTTGGACCCTCTTGGTAGCAATCAGCCCCAGCATTTT.

The genes are TRBV5-1 and TRBJ1-2; no clear D gene. The CDR3 consists of 13 residues. Germline V gives CDR1 SGHRS, CDR2 YFSETQ. V lost 2 bases to trimming and J lost 2 bases, with 7 bases between them. CDR3 residues: CASSLYSNYGYTF. Here the CDR3 DNA reads TGCGCCAGCAGCTTATACAGCAACTATGGCTACACCTTC.

V usage is TRBV9 and J usage is TRBJ2-7, with 8 nucleotides matching TRBD2. CDR3 length equals 18 residues. Germline values: CDR1 SGDLS, CDR2 YYNGEE. The J segment lost 2 bases and the V segment lost 0 bases, leaving 13 bases of the junction unmatched. CDR3 sequence: CASSVEPQPGGAPYEQYF. CDR3 nucleotides: TGTGCCAGCAGCGTAGAGCCCCAGCCGGGGGGGGCTCCCTACGAGCAGTACTTC. The complete variable domain, with remaining parts taken from reference TRBV9 and TRBJ2-7, reads DSGVTQTPKHLITATGQRVTLRCSPRSGDLSVYWYQQSLDQGLQFLIQYYNGEERAKGNILERFSAQQFPDLHSELNLSSLELGDSALYFCASSVEPQPGGAPYEQYFGPGTRLTVT.

The chain employs TRBV5-1 and TRBJ2-1; 8 bases are shared with TRBD2. Trimming cost V 0 bases and J 3 bases; bases outside gene matches: 5. The CDR3 runs to 16 residues. Germline CDR1 SGHRS, CDR2 YFSETQ. Written as DNA, the CDR3 is TGCGCCAGCAGCTTGGACAATAGCGGGATCTACAATGAGCAGTTCTTC. It specifies CASSLDNSGIYNEQFF.

The V call is TRBV6-1, the J call TRBJ1-3; unclear D gene. The V gene's germline CDR1 is MNHNS and CDR2 SASEGT. The CDR3 runs 15 residues. The V and J ends lost 3 bases and 2 bases respectively, with 11 bases between them. The CDR3 region is CASSERHGAGNTIYF. The CDR3 DNA reads TGTGCCAGCAGTGAGCGTCATGGAGCTGGAAACACCATATATTTT.

This chain links TRBV5-1 with TRBJ1-2; the D gene is possibly TRBD1 (6 bases). The germline gives CDR1 SGHRS, CDR2 YFSETQ. CDR3 length: 14 residues. V was clipped by 2 bases and J by 2 bases, with 10 bases between them. The CDR3 DNA reads as TGCGCCAGCAGCTTTACGGGGGCCAACTATGGCTACACCTTC. The encoded protein is CASSFTGANYGYTF. The full variable domain, rest sourced from reference TRBV5-1 and TRBJ1-2, is KAGVTQTPRYLIKTRGQQVTLSCSPISGHRSVSWYQQTPGQGLQFLFEYFSETQRNKGNFPGRFSGRQFSNSRSEMNVSTLELGDSALYLCASSFTGANYGYTFGSGTRLTVV.

V gene TRBV6-6 combines with J gene TRBJ2-1; unclear D gene. From germline, CDR1 is MNHNY and CDR2 SVGAGI (reference sequence). The CDR3 spans 11 residues. Trimming cost V 2 bases and J 8 bases, with 4 bases left between them. The chain's CDR3 is CASSYAYEQFF. CDR3 sequence (DNA): TGTGCCAGCAGTTACGCATATGAGCAGTTCTTC.

This chain uses TRBV7-3 with TRBJ2-2; TRBD2 is a possible D gene (5 bases). This CDR3 is built from 16 residues. In germline, CDR1 is SGHTA, CDR2 FQGTGA. V shed 2 bases and J shed 4 bases, with 14 bases lying between them. CDR3 in DNA: TGTGCCAGCAGCTTAGGCGCGGGCCATTCCACCGGGGAGCTGTTTTTT. Protein product: CASSLGAGHSTGELFF.

The J gene is TRBJ2-2, the V gene TRBV5-4; D assignment may be TRBD1 or TRBD2 (6 bases each). The V gene's germline CDR1 is SGHNT and CDR2 YYREEE (reference sequence). The V end lost 2 bases, the J end lost 4 bases, and 12 bases lay between the germline ends. The CDR3 contains 15 residues. The CDR3, as DNA: TGTGCCAGCAGCTTAGCAGGGGAGGTCACCGGGGAGCTGTTTTTT. Translated, it gives CASSLAGEVTGELFF.

CDR3 coding DNA: TGTGCCAGCAGTGGGACAGTCTCTGGAAACACCATATATTTT. It yields the protein CASSGTVSGNTIYF. This chain uses TRBV6-1 with TRBJ1-3; tentative D call: TRBD1 (6 bases). The CDR3 is 14 amino acids. The germline gives CDR1 MNHNS, CDR2 SASEGT. Between the trimmed V and J ends, which lost 4 bases and 0 bases, there was a span of 7 bases.